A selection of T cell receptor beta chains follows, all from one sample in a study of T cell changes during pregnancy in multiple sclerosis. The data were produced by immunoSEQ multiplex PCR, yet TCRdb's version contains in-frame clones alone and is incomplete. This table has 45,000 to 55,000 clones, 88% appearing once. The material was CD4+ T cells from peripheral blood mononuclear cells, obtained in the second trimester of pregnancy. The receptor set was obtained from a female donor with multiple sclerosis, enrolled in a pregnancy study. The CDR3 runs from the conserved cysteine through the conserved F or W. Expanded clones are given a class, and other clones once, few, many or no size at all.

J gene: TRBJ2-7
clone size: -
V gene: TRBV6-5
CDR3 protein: CASSTSDRGHYEQYF

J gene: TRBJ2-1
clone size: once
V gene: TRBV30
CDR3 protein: CAWSVGLDNEQFF

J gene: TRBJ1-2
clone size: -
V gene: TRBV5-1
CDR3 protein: CASSLPQEPYGYTF

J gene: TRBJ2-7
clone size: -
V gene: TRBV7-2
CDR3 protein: CASRPSGSYSYEQYF

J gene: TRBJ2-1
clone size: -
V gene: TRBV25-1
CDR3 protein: CASSRATSGAIGGQQFF

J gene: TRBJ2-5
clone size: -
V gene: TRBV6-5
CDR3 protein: CASSYSSSGSGAQYF

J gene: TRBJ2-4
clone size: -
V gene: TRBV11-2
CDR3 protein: CASSLREIAKNIQYF

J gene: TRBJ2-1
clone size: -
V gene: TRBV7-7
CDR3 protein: CASSLGNSGRVGNEQFF

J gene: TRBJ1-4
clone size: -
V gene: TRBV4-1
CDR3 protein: CASSLTATNEKLFF

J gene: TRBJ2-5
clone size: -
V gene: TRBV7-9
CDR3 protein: CASSLVSESLYQETQYF

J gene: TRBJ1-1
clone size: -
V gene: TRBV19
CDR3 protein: CASSEGGVTTEAFF

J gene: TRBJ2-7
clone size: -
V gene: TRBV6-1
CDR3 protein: CASTFRDSYYEQYF

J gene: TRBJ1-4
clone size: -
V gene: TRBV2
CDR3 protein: CASSGFTVGQGGEKLFF

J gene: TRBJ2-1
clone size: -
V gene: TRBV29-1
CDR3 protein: CSVTSSGTKNNEQFF

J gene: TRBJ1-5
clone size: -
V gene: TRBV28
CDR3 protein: CASSLSQGDQPQHF

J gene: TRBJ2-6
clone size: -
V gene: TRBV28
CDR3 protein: CASSLGQGGSGANVLTF

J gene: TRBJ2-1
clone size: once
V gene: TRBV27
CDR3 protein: CASSLSGGDYNEQFF

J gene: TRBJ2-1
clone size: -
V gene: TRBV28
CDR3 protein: CASSSLIYNEQFF

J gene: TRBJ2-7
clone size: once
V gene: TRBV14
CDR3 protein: CASSRKQGTASYEQYF

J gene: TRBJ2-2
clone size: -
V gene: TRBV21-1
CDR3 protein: CASSKGRDRSNTGELFF

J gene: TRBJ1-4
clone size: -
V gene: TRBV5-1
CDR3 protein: CASSLNPGNEKLFF

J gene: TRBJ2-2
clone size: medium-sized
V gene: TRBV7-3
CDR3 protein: CASSHQQGGNAGELFF

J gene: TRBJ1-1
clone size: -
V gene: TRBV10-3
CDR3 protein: CATNLGGPEAFF

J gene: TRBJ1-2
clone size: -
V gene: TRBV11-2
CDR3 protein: CASSQADRPSYGYTF

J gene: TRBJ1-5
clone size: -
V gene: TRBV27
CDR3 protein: CASSFNPPDRGGWSNQPQHF

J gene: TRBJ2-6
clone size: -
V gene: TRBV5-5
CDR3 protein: CASSLDESGANVLTF

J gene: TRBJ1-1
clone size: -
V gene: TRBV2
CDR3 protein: CASSLRATERNTEAFF

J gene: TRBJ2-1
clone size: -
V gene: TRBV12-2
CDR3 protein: CASRLAGGSSYNEQFF